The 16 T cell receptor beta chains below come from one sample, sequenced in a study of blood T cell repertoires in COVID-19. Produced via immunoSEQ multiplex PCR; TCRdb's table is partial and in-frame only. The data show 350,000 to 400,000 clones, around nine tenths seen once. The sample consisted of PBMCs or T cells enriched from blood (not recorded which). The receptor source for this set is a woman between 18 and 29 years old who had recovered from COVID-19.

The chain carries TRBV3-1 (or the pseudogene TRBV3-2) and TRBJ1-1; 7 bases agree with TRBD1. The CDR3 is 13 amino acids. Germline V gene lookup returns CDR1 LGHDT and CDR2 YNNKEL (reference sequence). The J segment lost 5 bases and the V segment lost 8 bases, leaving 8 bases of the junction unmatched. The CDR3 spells CASARQGRTEAFF. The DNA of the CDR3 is TGTGCCAGCGCTCGACAGGGACGAACTGAAGCTTTCTTT.

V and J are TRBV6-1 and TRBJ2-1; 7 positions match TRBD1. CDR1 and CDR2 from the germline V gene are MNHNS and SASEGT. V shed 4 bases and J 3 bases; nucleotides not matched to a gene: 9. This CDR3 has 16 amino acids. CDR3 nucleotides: TGTGCCAGCAGTGCGAAGTTCTCAGGGGGCTACAATGAGCAGTTCTTC. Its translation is CASSAKFSGGYNEQFF.

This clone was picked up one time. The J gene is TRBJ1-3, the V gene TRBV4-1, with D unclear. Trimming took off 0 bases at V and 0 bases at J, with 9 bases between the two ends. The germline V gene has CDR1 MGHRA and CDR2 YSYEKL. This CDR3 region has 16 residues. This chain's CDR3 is CASSQDFRISGNTIYF. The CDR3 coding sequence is TGCGCCAGCAGCCAAGATTTCAGAATCTCTGGAAACACCATATATTTT.

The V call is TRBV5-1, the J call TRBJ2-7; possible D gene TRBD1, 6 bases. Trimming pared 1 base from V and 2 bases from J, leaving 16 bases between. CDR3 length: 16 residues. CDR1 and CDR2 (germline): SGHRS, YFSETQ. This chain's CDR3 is CASSLPSRAGAYEQYF. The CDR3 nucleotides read TGCGCCAGCAGCTTGCCCTCCAGGGCAGGGGCCTACGAGCAGTACTTC.

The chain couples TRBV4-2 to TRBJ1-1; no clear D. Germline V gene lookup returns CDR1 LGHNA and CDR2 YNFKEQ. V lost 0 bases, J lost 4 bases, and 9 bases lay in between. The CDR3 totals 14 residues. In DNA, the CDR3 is TGTGCCAGCAGCCAAGAATGGTCGGTCACTGAAGCTTTCTTT. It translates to CASSQEWSVTEAFF.

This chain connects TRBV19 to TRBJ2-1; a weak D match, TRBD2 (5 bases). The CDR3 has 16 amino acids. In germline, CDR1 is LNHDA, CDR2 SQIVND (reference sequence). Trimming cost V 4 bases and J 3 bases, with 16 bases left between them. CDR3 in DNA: TGTGCCAGTAGTAGTAGAGGGAAGGTGCGCTACAATGAGCAGTTCTTC. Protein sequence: CASSSRGKVRYNEQFF. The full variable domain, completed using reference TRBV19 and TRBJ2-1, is DGGITQSPKYLFRKEGQNVTLSCEQNLNHDAMYWYRQDPGQGLRLIYYSQIVNDFQKGDIAEGYSVSREKKESFPLTVTSAQKNPTAFYLCASSSRGKVRYNEQFFGPGTRLTVL.

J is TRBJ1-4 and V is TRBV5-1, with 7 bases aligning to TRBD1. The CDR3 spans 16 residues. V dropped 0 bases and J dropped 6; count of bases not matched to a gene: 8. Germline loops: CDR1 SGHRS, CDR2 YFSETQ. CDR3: CASSLVGQGVHEKLFF. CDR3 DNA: TGCGCCAGCAGCTTGGTAGGGCAGGGGGTGCATGAAAAACTGTTTTTT. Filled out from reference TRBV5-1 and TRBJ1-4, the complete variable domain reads KAGVTQTPRYLIKTRGQQVTLSCSPISGHRSVSWYQQTPGQGLQFLFEYFSETQRNKGNFPGRFSGRQFSNSRSEMNVSTLELGDSALYLCASSLVGQGVHEKLFFGSGTQLSVL.

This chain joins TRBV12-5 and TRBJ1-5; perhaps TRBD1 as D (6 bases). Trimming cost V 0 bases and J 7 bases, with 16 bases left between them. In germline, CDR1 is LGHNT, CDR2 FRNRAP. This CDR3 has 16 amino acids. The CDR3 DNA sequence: TGTGCTAGTGGTTTGGTATTGGCAGGGGATGTACAGCCCCAGCATTTT. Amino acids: CASGLVLAGDVQPQHF.

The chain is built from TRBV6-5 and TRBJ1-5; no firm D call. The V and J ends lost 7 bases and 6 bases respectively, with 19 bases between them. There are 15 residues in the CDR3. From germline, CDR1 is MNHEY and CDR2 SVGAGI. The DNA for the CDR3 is TGTGCCAGCATGGAAGAGGGTGGAATCGGTCAGCCCCAGCATTTT. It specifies CASMEEGGIGQPQHF.

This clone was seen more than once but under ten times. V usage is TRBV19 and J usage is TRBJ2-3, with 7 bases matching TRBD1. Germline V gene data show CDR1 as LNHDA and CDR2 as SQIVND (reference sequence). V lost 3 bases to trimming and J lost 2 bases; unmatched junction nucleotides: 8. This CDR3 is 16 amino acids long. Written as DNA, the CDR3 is TGTGCCAGTAGTATTCGACAGGGCTCCTACACAGATACGCAGTATTTT. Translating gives CASSIRQGSYTDTQYF. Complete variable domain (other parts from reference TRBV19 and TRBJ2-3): DGGITQSPKYLFRKEGQNVTLSCEQNLNHDAMYWYRQDPGQGLRLIYYSQIVNDFQKGDIAEGYSVSREKKESFPLTVTSAQKNPTAFYLCASSIRQGSYTDTQYFGPGTRLTVL.

CDR3 protein: CASSVEARGTSYEQYF. In nucleotides, the CDR3 is TGTGCCAGCAGCGTAGAGGCCCGCGGGACCTCCTACGAGCAGTACTTC. This chain links TRBV9 with TRBJ2-7; maybe TRBD2 (6 bases). The CDR3 has 16 residues. CDR1 is SGDLS and CDR2 is YYNGEE in the germline V gene. The ends were cut back, 0 bases at V and 0 bases at J, with 13 bases in the middle.

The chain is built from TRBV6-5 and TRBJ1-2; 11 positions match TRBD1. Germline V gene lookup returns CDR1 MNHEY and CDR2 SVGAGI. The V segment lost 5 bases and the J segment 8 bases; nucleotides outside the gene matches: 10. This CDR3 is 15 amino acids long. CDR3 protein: CASSRNGGTGGGYTF. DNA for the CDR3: TGTGCCAGCAGTCGAAACGGGGGGACAGGGGGAGGCTACACCTTC.

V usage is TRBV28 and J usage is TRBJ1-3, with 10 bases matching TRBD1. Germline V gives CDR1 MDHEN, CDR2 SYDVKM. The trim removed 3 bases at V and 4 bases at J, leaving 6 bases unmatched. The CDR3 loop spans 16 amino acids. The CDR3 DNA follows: TGTGCCAGCAGTTTTCGGGACAGGGGTGCCGGAAACACCATATATTTT. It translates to CASSFRDRGAGNTIYF.

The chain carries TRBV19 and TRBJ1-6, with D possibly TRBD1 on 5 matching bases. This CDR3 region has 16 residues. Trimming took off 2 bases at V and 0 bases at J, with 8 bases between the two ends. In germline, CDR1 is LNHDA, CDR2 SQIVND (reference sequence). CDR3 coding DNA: TGTGCCAGTAGTATATCCAGGGTCTCCTATAATTCACCCCTCCACTTT. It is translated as CASSISRVSYNSPLHF.

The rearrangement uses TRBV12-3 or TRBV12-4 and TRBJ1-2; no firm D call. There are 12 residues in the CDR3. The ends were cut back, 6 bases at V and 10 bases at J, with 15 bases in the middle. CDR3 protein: CASSPERRVYTF. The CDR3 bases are TGTGCCAGCAGCCCCGAGAGGCGTGTCTACACCTTC.

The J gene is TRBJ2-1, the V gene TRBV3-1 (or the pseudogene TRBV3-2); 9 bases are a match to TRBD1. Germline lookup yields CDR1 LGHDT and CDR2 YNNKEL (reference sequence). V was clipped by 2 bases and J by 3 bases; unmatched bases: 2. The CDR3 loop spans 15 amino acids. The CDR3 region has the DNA TGTGCCAGCAGCCAACTGGACAGGGGCTACAATGAGCAGTTCTTC. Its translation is CASSQLDRGYNEQFF.